The 25 T cell receptor beta chains listed next were all sequenced from one sample in a study of shared clonotypes between healthy human individuals. Profiled with immunoSEQ multiplex PCR; TCRdb holds only in-frame clones, not every one. The table has about 2.4 million clones, 93% seen once. Sequencing input: naive CD4+ T cells from PBMCs. Subset of the sample: CD45RA+ positively selected. The origin of the receptors is a man younger than 30 in good health. Some clones in this sample may be carry-over from other donors' samples.

This rearrangement joins TRBV11-1 to TRBJ2-3, with unresolved D. The CDR3 extends over 13 amino acids. Trimming pared 0 bases from V and 4 bases from J, leaving 5 bases between. CDR1 and CDR2 from the germline V gene are SGHAT and FQDESV (reference sequence). The chain's CDR3 is CASSLAIADTQYF. In DNA, the CDR3 is TGTGCCAGCAGCTTAGCGATCGCAGATACGCAGTATTTT.

This chain uses TRBV7-2 with TRBJ2-2; 9 bases line up with TRBD2. CDR1 and CDR2 (germline): SGHTA, FQGNSA. The CDR3 is made up of 15 amino acids. Trimming at V came to 5 bases and at J to 6 bases, leaving 7 bases not matched to a gene. The CDR3 loop reads CASSLQVAGAGELFF. The CDR3 bases are TGTGCCAGCAGCCTACAGGTAGCGGGAGCCGGGGAGCTGTTTTTT. Full variable domain (missing parts from reference TRBV7-2 and TRBJ2-2): GAGVSQSPSNKVTEKGKDVELRCDPISGHTALYWYRQSLGQGLEFLIYFQGNSAPDKSGLPSDRFSAERTGGSVSTLTIQRTQQEDSAVYLCASSLQVAGAGELFFGEGSRLTVL.

V gene TRBV7-2 combines with J gene TRBJ2-5, with 8 bases fitting TRBD2. Germline lookup yields CDR1 SGHTA and CDR2 FQGNSA. Trimming cost V 3 bases and J 7 bases; bases outside gene matches: 10. There are 15 residues in the CDR3. DNA of the CDR3: TGTGCCAGCAGCTTCCAGCGGGGGCCGGGAGGGACCCAGTACTTC. This encodes CASSFQRGPGGTQYF.

The chain employs TRBV6-1 and TRBJ2-7, with a weak D call TRBD1 (5 bases). The germline V and J ends were trimmed by 0 bases and 3 bases, with 15 bases remaining between them. There are 16 residues in the CDR3. From germline, CDR1 is MNHNS and CDR2 SASEGT. CDR3 sequence: CASSEAQGRSFYEQYF. CDR3 bases: TGTGCCAGCAGTGAAGCGCAGGGCAGAAGCTTCTACGAGCAGTACTTC.

This chain links TRBV5-1 with TRBJ1-5, with D perhaps matching TRBD1 (5 bases). V was shortened by 4 bases and J by 2 bases, with 10 bases between the two germline ends. The CDR3 sequence is 14 residues long. Germline lookup yields CDR1 SGHRS and CDR2 YFSETQ. The CDR3 reads CASSPLGGNQPQHF. CDR3 DNA sequence: TGCGCCAGCAGCCCGCTGGGGGGCAATCAGCCCCAGCATTTT.

The chain recombines TRBV18 with TRBJ1-1, with D uncertain. CDR3 size: 14 residues. Trimming left V 0 bases short and J 11 bases short, with 16 bases between. Per the germline V gene, CDR1 is KGHSH and CDR2 is LQKENI. The CDR3 is CASSPPQGIQFAFF. The CDR3 bases are TGTGCCAGCTCACCACCACAAGGAATCCAGTTCGCTTTCTTT.

The chain carries TRBV2 and TRBJ2-3; D is unresolved. Germline CDR1 is SNHLY and CDR2 is FYNNEI. The CDR3 is 14 residues long. V was trimmed by 6 bases and J by 0 bases, leaving 10 bases between them. The CDR3 bases are TGTGCCAGCAGGCAGCGCCCTAGCACAGATACGCAGTATTTT. It codes for CASRQRPSTDTQYF.

The genes are TRBV28 and TRBJ1-5; the D gene is possibly TRBD1 (6 bases). The V gene lost 6 bases and the J gene lost 2 bases, with 26 bases spanning the gap. The germline V gene encodes CDR1 MDHEN and CDR2 SYDVKM. The CDR3 runs to 19 residues. CDR3 sequence: CASSSPEGGPGGGNQPQHF. The CDR3 DNA is TGTGCCAGCAGCTCCCCCGAGGGGGGCCCGGGGGGTGGCAATCAGCCCCAGCATTTT.

V is TRBV29-1 and J is TRBJ2-3; the D is unclear. V gave up 4 bases and J gave up 4 bases, with 12 bases separating them. Germline CDR1 SQVTM, CDR2 ANQGSEA. CDR3 length: 13 residues. CDR3 region: CSVASSSADTQYF. The CDR3 DNA reads as TGCAGCGTTGCGTCCTCAAGCGCAGATACGCAGTATTTT.

The chain couples TRBV5-1 to TRBJ2-7; D is perhaps TRBD2 (5 bases). Germline V gene lookup returns CDR1 SGHRS and CDR2 YFSETQ. The CDR3 is 14 residues long. The V and J ends lost 4 bases and 5 bases respectively, with 16 bases between them. Written as DNA, the CDR3 is TGCGCCAGCAGCCCCCGGGGAGCCCGCAACGAGCAGTACTTC. This translates into CASSPRGARNEQYF.

The chain is built from TRBV28 and TRBJ1-1; possible D gene TRBD1, 6 bases. With 5 bases removed from V and 3 bases from J, the gap between germline ends came to 16 bases. The germline V gene encodes CDR1 MDHEN and CDR2 SYDVKM. This CDR3 region has 15 residues. The CDR3 nucleotides are TGTGCCAGCAGTCCGGGACATCTGGGGGACACTGAAGCTTTCTTT. Amino acid sequence: CASSPGHLGDTEAFF.

The V call is TRBV19, the J call TRBJ2-7; 9 nucleotides align to TRBD2. The germline V gene has CDR1 LNHDA and CDR2 SQIVND (reference sequence). This CDR3 has 14 amino acids. V was pared by 4 bases and J by 2 bases, with 3 bases of the junction left unmatched. CDR3 residues: CASSRSGRTYEQYF. The CDR3 DNA follows: TGTGCCAGTAGTAGGAGCGGGAGGACCTACGAGCAGTACTTC.

The chain employs TRBV4-1 and TRBJ2-1, with TRBD1 matching over 10 bases. The germline CDR1 and CDR2 sequences are MGHRA and YSYEKL. The CDR3 runs 16 residues. J gave up 5 bases and V 2 bases, and 6 bases lay outside the gene matches. CDR3 sequence: CASSQTGTGADNEQFF. DNA of the CDR3: TGCGCCAGCAGCCAAACCGGGACAGGGGCCGACAATGAGCAGTTCTTC.

The chain is built from TRBV2 and TRBJ2-6; D not resolved. CDR3 size: 15 residues. With 9 bases removed from V and 3 bases from J, the gap between germline ends came to 15 bases. Germline V gene lookup returns CDR1 SNHLY and CDR2 FYNNEI. The CDR3 reads CASSSAVFGANVLTF. The CDR3, as DNA: TGTGCCAGTTCTTCGGCGGTTTTTGGGGCCAACGTCCTGACTTTC.

In this sample, this clone turned up once. This rearrangement joins TRBV7-9 to TRBJ2-7, with D possibly called TRBD1 or TRBD2 (5 bases each). Trimming shortened V by 4 bases and J by 1 base, and 17 bases separated the two germline ends. Germline V lookup: CDR1 SEHNR, CDR2 FQNEAQ (reference sequence). The CDR3 spans 16 residues. CDR3 sequence: CASSYLGAGESYEQYF. The CDR3 nucleotides are TGTGCCAGCAGCTACCTAGGGGCGGGCGAGTCCTACGAGCAGTACTTC.

In regard to this clone: The same CDR3 can be traced to other DNA sequences in this sample. The chain employs TRBV5-1 and TRBJ2-7; D gene uncertain. Germline CDR1 reads SGHRS; CDR2 reads YFSETQ. With 1 base removed from V and 2 bases from J, the gap between germline ends came to 4 bases. This CDR3 region has 12 residues. The CDR3 DNA follows: TGCGCCAGCAGCTTGCTGCCCTACGAGCAGTACTTC. This codes for CASSLLPYEQYF.

In DNA, the CDR3 is TGTGCCAGCAGGAAGGGGGGGACTCTAGTCTCCTACGAGCAGTACTTC. Translating gives CASRKGGTLVSYEQYF. V usage is TRBV28 and J usage is TRBJ2-7, with a weak D call TRBD2 (7 bases). This CDR3 has 16 residues. V was trimmed by 6 bases and J by 0 bases, leaving 18 bases between them. Germline CDR1 and CDR2: MDHEN and SYDVKM.

The rearrangement links TRBV6-5 to TRBJ2-7; 9 nucleotides match TRBD2. CDR3 length: 14 residues. Germline V gives CDR1 MNHEY, CDR2 SVGAGI. V dropped 7 bases and J dropped 6; count of bases not matched to a gene: 10. This CDR3 is CASTLSGSSPEQYF. DNA for the CDR3: TGTGCCAGCACGCTTAGCGGGAGCTCTCCCGAGCAGTACTTC.

As concerns this clone: This CDR3 is also generated by other DNA sequences in the sample. The chain couples TRBV30 to TRBJ1-2; no definite D call. CDR1 GTSNPN and CDR2 SVGIG come from the germline V gene (reference sequence). CDR3 length equals 12 residues. V lost 0 bases and J 4 bases, leaving 6 bases between the germline ends. CDR3: CAWSVTSYGYTF. Here the CDR3 DNA reads TGTGCCTGGAGTGTAACCAGCTATGGCTACACCTTC.

The chain links TRBV19 to TRBJ1-4; 8 positions agree with TRBD1. CDR1 is LNHDA and CDR2 is SQIVND in the germline V gene (reference sequence). The CDR3 spans 16 residues. V shed 9 bases, J shed 8 bases, and the junction held 17 bases outside the gene matches. The chain's CDR3 is CASQPRTGTGEEKLFF. The CDR3 DNA is TGTGCCAGCCAACCACGCACCGGGACAGGAGAGGAAAAACTGTTTTTT.

The chain links TRBV29-1 to TRBJ2-2; 10 bases map to TRBD1. Trimming cost V 3 bases and J 6 bases; bases outside gene matches: 7. This CDR3 is built from 15 residues. Germline V gives CDR1 SQVTM, CDR2 ANQGSEA. CDR3 sequence: CSVDARDRGAGELFF. DNA of the CDR3: TGCAGCGTTGATGCCCGGGACAGGGGAGCCGGGGAGCTGTTTTTT.

The chain has TRBV18 and TRBJ2-7; 8 positions agree with TRBD2. This CDR3 is 14 amino acids long. With V trimmed by 10 bases and J by 2 bases, 10 bases remained unmatched. Germline-derived CDR1 and CDR2 are KGHSH and LQKENI. DNA of the CDR3: TGTGCCACTAGCGGGTTCCCTTCCCCCTACGAGCAGTACTTC. This translates into CATSGFPSPYEQYF.

A few counts support this clone. The chain is built from TRBV11-1 and TRBJ1-1, with D tentatively TRBD1 (5 bases). The CDR3 totals 16 residues. Germline CDR1 SGHAT, CDR2 FQDESV (reference sequence). V dropped 0 bases and J dropped 5 bases, with 16 bases sitting between them. The CDR3 sequence: CASSLASQGAGTEAFF. DNA of the CDR3: TGTGCCAGCAGCTTAGCGTCCCAAGGGGCCGGGACTGAAGCTTTCTTT.

The rearrangement uses TRBV14 and TRBJ2-7; 10 bases fit TRBD2. Germline trimming cut 4 bases from V and 3 bases from J; bases unmatched to any gene: 9. The CDR3 covers 16 residues. Germline V gene data show CDR1 as SGHDN and CDR2 as FVKESK. CDR3 bases: TGTGCCAGCAGCCGGCGTCTAGCGGGAGATTACTACGAGCAGTACTTC. Protein product: CASSRRLAGDYYEQYF.

The rearrangement uses TRBV28 and TRBJ1-3; 10 positions match TRBD1. V lost 8 bases and J lost 5; bases outside the gene matches: 6. CDR1 is MDHEN, CDR2 SYDVKM, per germline. The CDR3 spans 14 residues. CDR3: CASCRQGARNTIYF. The DNA for the CDR3 is TGTGCCAGCTGCCGACAGGGGGCGAGAAACACCATATATTTT.